This T cell receptor beta chain comes out of a study of T cells in Graves' hyperthyroidism and ophthalmopathy. Study context: At initial diagnosis, before any treatment had begun, peripheral blood was obtained. Study-level findings and limits: Median prediction lead before ophthalmopathy onset was about 6.7 months with the model.

A word on this clonotype: Its specificity is not known. A much bigger clone sits one base away, suggesting this may be a read error.

Patients were excluded because of uncontrolled infection, other autoimmune disease, pregnancy or lactation. Amplification of TCR beta CDR3 regions was performed using RNA transcripts as template. The HTBI primer set was used in a first-round RT-PCR of the TCR CDR3. TCRdb analysed the multiplex PCR reads with MiXCR anew, one entry per CDR3 protein. The data hold 490,000 or so distinct CDR3 sequences, with around a fifth observed a single time. The CDR3 runs to 15 residues. Deletions cut 3 bases from V and 5 bases from J, with 11 bases between. This TCR was sampled from a woman between 65 and 79 years old with Graves' ophthalmopathy. Sequencing was performed on blood. The V gene is TRBV12-3 or TRBV12-4, the J gene TRBJ1-6; D unclear. CDR3 sequence reads: CASSLPGPDNSPLHF. The CDR3 bases are TGTGCCAGCAGTTTGCCAGGACCTGATAATTCACCCCTCCACTTT.